One TCR beta chain is described in this entry. During colonoscopy, one to two rectal pinch biopsies were collected. Between the trimmed V and J ends, which lost 10 bases and 0 bases, there was a span of 12 bases. From germline, CDR1 is SNHLY and CDR2 FYNNEI. CDR3 length: 13 amino acids. Clones were read by immunoSEQ multiplex PCR, and TCRdb kept only the in-frame ones, dropping some. The data show some 40,000 clones, around 75% seen once. These data belong to a study of pediatric ulcerative colitis. The chain couples TRBV2 to TRBJ2-5; D not certain. The sequence derives from a boy aged 5 to 17 with severe ulcerative colitis. The sample was gut tissue. This CDR3 reads CATGQEYQETQYF. The CDR3 coding sequence is TGTGCCACCGGGCAGGAGTACCAAGAGACCCAGTACTTC.